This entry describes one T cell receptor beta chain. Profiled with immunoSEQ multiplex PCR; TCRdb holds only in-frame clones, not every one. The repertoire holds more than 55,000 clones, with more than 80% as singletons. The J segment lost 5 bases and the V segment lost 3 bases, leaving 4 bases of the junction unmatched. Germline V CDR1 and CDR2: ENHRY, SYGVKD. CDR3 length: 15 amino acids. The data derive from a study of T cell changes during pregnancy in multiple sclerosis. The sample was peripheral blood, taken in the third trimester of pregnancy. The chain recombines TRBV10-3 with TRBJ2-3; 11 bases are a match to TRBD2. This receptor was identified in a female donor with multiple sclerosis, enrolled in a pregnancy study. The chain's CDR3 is CAISESSGRQDTQYF. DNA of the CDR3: TGTGCCATCAGTGAATCTAGCGGGAGGCAAGATACGCAGTATTTT.